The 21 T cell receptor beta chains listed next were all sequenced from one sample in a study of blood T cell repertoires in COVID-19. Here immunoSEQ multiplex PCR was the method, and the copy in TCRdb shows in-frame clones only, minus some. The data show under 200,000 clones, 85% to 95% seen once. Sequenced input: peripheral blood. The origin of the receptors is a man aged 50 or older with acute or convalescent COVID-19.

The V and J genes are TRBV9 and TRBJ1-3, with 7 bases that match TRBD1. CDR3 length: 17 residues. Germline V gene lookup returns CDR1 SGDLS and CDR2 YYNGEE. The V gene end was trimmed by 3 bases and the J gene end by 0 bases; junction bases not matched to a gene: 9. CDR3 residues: CASSGGDSAYSGNTIYF. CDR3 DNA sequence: TGTGCCAGCAGCGGAGGGGACAGTGCATACTCTGGAAACACCATATATTTT.

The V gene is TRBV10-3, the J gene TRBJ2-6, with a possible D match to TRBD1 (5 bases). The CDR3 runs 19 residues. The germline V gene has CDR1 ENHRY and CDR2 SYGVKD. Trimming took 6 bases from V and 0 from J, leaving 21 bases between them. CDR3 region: CAISEKGSGSGSGANVLTF. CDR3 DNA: TGTGCCATCAGCGAAAAGGGGTCCGGGTCCGGCTCTGGGGCCAACGTCCTGACTTTC.

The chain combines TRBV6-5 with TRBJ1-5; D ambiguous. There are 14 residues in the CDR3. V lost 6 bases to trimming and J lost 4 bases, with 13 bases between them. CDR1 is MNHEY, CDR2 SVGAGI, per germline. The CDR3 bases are TGTGCCAGCAGGGGAGGCGCCGGAAATCAGCCCCAGCATTTT. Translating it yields CASRGGAGNQPQHF.

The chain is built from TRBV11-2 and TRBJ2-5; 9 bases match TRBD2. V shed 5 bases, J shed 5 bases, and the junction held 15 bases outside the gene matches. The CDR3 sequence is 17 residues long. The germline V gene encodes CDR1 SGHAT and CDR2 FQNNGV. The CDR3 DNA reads TGTGCCAGCAGCCCCCTTACGTCCAGCGGGGGGATGGAGACCCAGTACTTC. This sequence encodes CASSPLTSSGGMETQYF.

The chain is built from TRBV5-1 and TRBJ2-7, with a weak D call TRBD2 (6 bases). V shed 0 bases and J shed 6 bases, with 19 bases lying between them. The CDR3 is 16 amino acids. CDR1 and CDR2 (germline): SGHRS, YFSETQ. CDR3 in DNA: TGCGCCAGCAGCTTGGCCGCGGGACCCGAACACGGCGAGCAGTACTTC. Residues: CASSLAAGPEHGEQYF.

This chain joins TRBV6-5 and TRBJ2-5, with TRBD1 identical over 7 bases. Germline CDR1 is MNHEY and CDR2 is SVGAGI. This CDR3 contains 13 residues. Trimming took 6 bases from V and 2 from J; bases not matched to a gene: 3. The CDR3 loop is CASSWTGQETQYF. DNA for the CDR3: TGTGCCAGCAGCTGGACAGGACAAGAGACCCAGTACTTC.

CDR3 residues: CASQSGGPVDEQFF. The CDR3 DNA sequence: TGTGCCAGCCAAAGCGGGGGGCCGGTCGATGAGCAGTTCTTC. This sequence joins TRBV19 and TRBJ2-1; 9 bases align to TRBD2. Germline V gives CDR1 LNHDA, CDR2 SQIVND (reference sequence). The V segment lost 9 bases and the J segment 8 bases; nucleotides outside the gene matches: 11. This CDR3 spans 14 amino acids.

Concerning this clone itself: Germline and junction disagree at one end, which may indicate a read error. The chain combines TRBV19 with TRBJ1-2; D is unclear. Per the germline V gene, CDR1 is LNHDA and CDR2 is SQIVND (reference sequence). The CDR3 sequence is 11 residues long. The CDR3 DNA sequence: TGTGCCGCCAGTAGCGGGCGGGCAGAGAACTTC. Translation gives CAASSGRAENF.

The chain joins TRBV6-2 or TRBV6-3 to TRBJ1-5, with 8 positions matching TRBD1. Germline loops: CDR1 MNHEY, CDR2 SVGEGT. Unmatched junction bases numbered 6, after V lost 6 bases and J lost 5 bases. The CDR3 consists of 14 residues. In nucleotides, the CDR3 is TGTGCCAGCAGCCTCAGGGGGCTCTATCAGCCCCAGCATTTT. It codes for CASSLRGLYQPQHF.

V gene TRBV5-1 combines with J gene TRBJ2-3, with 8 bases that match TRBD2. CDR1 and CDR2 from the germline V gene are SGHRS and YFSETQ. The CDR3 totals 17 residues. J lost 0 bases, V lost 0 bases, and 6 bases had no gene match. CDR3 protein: CASSLVGSGDSTDTQYF. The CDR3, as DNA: TGCGCCAGCAGCTTGGTTGGTAGCGGGGATAGCACAGATACGCAGTATTTT.

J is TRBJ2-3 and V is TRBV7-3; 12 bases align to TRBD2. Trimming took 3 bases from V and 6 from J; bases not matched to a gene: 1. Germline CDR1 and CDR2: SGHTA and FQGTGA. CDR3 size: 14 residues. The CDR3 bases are TGTGCCAGCAGCTTCGGGACTAGCGGGGATACGCAGTATTTT. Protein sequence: CASSFGTSGDTQYF.

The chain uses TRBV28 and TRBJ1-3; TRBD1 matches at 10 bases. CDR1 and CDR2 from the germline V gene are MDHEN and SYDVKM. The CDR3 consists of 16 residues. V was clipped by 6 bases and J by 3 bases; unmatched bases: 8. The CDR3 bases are TGTGCCAGCAGGGGGACCGGGACAGGGGTTGGAAACACCATATATTTT. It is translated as CASRGTGTGVGNTIYF.

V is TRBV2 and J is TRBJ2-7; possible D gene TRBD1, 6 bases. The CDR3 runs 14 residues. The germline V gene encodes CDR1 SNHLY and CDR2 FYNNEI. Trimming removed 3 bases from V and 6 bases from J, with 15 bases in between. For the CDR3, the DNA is TGTGCCAGCAGTGAGGAACAGGGAAGGGGCGAGCAGTACGTC. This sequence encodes CASSEEQGRGEQYV.

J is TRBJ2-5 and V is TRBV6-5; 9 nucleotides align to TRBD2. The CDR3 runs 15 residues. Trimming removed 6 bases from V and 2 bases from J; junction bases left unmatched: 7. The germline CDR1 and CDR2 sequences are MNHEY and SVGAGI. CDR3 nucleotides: TGTGCCAGCAGATATAGCGGGGGACAACAAGAGACCCAGTACTTC. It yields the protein CASRYSGGQQETQYF.

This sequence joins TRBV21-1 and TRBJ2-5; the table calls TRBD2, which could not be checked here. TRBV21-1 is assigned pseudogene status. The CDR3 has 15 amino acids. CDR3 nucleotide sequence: TGTGCCAGCAGCAAAAAGGACGGGGAGGACGAGACCCAGTACTTC. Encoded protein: CASSKKDGEDETQYF.

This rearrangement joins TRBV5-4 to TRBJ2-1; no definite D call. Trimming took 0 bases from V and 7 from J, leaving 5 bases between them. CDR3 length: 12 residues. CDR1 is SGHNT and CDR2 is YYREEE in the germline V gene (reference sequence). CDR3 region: CASSLDWNEQFF. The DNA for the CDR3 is TGTGCCAGCAGCTTGGACTGGAATGAGCAGTTCTTC.

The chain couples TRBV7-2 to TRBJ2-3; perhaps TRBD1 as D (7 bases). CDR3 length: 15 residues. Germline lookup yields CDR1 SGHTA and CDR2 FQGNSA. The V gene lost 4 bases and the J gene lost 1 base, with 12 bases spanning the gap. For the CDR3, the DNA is TGTGCCAGCAGCTACCAGGGGGGCGGCACAGATACGCAGTATTTT. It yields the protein CASSYQGGGTDTQYF.

CDR3 sequence reads: CASSLGQVGVEQFF. The CDR3 DNA follows: TGCGCCAGCAGCCTCGGACAGGTTGGGGTTGAGCAGTTCTTC. The rearrangement uses TRBV5-1 and TRBJ2-1; 7 positions match TRBD1. CDR1 and CDR2 from the germline V gene are SGHRS and YFSETQ. V trimming: 4 bases; J trimming: 9 bases; junction bases outside the gene matches: 10. This CDR3 spans 14 amino acids.

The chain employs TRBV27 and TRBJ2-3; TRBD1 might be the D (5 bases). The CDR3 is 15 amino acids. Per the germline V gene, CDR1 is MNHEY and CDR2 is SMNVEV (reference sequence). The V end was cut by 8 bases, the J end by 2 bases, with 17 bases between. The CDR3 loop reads CASGQGPYYTDTQYF. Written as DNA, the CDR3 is TGTGCCAGCGGCCAGGGCCCTTATTACACAGATACGCAGTATTTT.

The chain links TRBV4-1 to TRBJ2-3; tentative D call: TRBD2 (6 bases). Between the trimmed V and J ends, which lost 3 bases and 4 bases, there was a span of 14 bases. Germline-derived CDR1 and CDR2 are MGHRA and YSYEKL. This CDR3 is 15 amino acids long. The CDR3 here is CASSHPAVAADTQYF. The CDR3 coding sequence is TGCGCCAGCAGCCACCCTGCCGTAGCGGCAGATACGCAGTATTTT.

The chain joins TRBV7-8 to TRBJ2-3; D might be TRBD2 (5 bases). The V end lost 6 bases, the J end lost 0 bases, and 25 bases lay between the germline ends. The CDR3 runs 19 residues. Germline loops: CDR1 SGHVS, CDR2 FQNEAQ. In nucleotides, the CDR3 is TGTGCCAGCAGGCCCGGCGGGCGCCCAGTGAACTTAAGCACAGATACGCAGTATTTT. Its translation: CASRPGGRPVNLSTDTQYF.